One T cell receptor (beta chain) is described in this entry. The source of the sample is a study of shared clonotypes between healthy human individuals. The overall study: There were three CD4 naive, three CD4 memory, two CD8 naive and one CD8 memory plates per donor.

Each sorted subset replicate got 200 ng genomic DNA, 25,000 to 30,000 genomes. TCRdb keeps only in-frame clones here, not all; method: immunoSEQ multiplex PCR. The repertoire has a few million clones, roughly 92% of them found once; the top ten carry around 0.15%. This receptor was identified in a man in his late teens or twenties in good health. The sequenced material came from naive CD4+ T cells sorted from blood. Noted subset: CD45RA+ positively selected.

The CDR3 is CASSELAGMNTEAFF. CDR3 nucleotides: TGTGCCAGCAGTGAACTTGCAGGGATGAACACTGAAGCTTTCTTT. This chain uses TRBV2 with TRBJ1-1; the D gene is possibly TRBD1 (5 bases). In germline, CDR1 is SNHLY, CDR2 FYNNEI. The germline V and J ends were trimmed by 2 bases and 0 bases, with 10 bases remaining between them. CDR3 length equals 15 residues.